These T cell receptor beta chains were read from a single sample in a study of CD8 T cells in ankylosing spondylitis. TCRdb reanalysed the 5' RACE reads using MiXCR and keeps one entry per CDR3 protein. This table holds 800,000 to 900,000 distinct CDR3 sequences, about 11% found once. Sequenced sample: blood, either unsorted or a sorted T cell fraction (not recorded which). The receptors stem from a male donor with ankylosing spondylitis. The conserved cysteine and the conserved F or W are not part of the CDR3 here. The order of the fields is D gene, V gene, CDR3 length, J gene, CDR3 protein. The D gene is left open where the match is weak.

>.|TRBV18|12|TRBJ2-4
ASSSPGTKNIQY
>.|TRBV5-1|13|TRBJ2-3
ASSGPGHSTDTQY
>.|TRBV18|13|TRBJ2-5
ASSSYRSGQETQY
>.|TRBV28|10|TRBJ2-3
ASSFRPDTQY
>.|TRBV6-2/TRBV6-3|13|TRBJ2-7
ASSYGAGTILEEE
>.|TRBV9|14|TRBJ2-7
ATYPVLGFPFYEQY
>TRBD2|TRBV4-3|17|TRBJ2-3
ASSQVTLGGSGSTDTQY
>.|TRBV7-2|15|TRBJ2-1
ASSLQGPQIAANEQF
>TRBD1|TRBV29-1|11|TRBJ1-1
SARLDRGAEAF
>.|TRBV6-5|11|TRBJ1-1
ASSYSLDTEAF
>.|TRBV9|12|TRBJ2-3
ASSVGVGTDTQY
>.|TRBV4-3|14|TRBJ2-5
ASSQDLTGIGGTQY
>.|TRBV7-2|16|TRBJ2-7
ASSLALSGAPLSYEQY
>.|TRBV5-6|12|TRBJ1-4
ASSRTLTNEKLF
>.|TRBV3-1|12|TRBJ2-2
ASSPKFRAGELF